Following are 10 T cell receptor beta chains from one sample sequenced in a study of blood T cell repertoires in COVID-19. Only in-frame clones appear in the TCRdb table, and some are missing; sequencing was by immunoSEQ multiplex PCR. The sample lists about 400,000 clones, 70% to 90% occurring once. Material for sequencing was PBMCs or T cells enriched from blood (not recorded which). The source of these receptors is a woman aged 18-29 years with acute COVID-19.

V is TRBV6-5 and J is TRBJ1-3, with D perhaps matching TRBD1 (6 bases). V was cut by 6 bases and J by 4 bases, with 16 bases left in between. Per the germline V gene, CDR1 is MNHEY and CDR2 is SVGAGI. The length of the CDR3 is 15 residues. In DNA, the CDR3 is TGTGCCAGCAGCTCATCAGGGGCGAGGGGAAACACCATATATTTT. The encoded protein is CASSSSGARGNTIYF.

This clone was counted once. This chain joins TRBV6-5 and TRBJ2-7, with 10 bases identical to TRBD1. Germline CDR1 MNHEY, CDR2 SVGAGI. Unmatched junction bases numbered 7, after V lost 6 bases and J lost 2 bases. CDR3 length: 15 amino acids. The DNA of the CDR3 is TGTGCCAGCAGCCCCGGGGGGACAGGGGCCTACGAGCAGTACTTC. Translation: CASSPGGTGAYEQYF.

CDR3 loop: CASSQITYEQYF. The CDR3 nucleotides read TGTGCCAGCAGCCAGATTACCTACGAGCAGTACTTC. The chain joins TRBV2 to TRBJ2-7; D remains unclear. Germline V gene data show CDR1 as SNHLY and CDR2 as FYNNEI. V lost 6 bases and J 2 bases, leaving 8 bases between the germline ends. This CDR3 spans 12 amino acids.

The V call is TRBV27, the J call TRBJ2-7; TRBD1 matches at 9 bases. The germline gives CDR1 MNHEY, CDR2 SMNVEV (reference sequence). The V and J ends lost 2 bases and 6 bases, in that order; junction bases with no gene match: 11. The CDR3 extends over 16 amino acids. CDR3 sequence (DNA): TGTGCCAGCAGTTTAGGCCCTGGGACAGGGAATCCCGAGCAGTACTTC. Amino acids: CASSLGPGTGNPEQYF.

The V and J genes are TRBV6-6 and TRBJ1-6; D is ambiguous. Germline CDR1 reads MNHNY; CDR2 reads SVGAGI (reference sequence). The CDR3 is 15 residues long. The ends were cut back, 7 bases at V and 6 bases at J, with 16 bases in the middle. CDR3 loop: CASTHKSEGNSPLHF. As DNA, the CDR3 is TGTGCCAGCACCCACAAGTCCGAGGGTAATTCACCCCTCCACTTT.

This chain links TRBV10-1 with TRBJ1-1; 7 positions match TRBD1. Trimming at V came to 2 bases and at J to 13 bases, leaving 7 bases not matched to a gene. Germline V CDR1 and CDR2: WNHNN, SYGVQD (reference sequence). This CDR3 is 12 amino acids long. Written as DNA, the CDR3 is TGCGCCAGCAGTGAGAGACAGGGACGGGTTTTCTTT. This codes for CASSERQGRVFF.

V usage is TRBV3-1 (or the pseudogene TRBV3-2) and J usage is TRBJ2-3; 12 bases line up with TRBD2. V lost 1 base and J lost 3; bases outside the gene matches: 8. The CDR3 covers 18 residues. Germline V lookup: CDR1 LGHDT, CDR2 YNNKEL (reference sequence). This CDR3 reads CASSQGLAGGYQTDTQYF. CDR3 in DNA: TGTGCCAGCAGCCAAGGGCTAGCGGGAGGGTATCAGACAGATACGCAGTATTTT.

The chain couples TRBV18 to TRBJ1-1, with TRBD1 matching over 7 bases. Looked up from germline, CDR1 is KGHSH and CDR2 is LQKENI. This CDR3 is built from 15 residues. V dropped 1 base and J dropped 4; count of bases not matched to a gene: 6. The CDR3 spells CASSPRDRTGTEAFF. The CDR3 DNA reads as TGTGCCAGCTCACCACGAGACAGGACAGGCACTGAAGCTTTCTTT.

CDR3 coding DNA: TGTGCTAGTGGTTTCCCCAGGGTGGAGGATGGACTAAACACCTACAATGAGCAGTTCTTC. The encoded protein is CASGFPRVEDGLNTYNEQFF. The V gene is TRBV12-5, the J gene TRBJ2-1, with D perhaps matching TRBD2 (6 bases). The ends were cut back, 3 bases at V and 2 bases at J, with 26 bases in the middle. Per the germline V gene, CDR1 is LGHNT and CDR2 is FRNRAP. CDR3 length: 20 amino acids.

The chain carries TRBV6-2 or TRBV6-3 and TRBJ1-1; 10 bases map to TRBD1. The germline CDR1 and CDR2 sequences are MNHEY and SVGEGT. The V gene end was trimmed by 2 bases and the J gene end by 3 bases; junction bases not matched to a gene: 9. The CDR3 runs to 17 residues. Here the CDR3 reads CASSYDRGGTGDTEAFF. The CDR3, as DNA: TGTGCCAGCAGTTACGATCGAGGAGGGACAGGGGACACTGAAGCTTTCTTT.